This entry lists 10 T cell receptor beta chains sequenced from one sample in a study of blood T cell repertoires in COVID-19. Profiled with immunoSEQ multiplex PCR; TCRdb holds only in-frame clones, not every one. The repertoire holds 55,000 to 80,000 clones, 89% seen once, with 7% to 10% in the top ten. Sequenced sample: peripheral blood. Receptor source: a man aged 50-60 years with active COVID-19.

The chain is built from TRBV27 and TRBJ1-1, with D unclear. The germline V and J ends were trimmed by 4 bases and 2 bases, with 11 bases remaining between them. Germline CDR1 reads MNHEY; CDR2 reads SMNVEV (reference sequence). The length of the CDR3 is 14 residues. The CDR3 here is CASSSPGVNTEAFF. The CDR3 nucleotides are TGTGCCAGCAGTTCCCCGGGAGTAAACACTGAAGCTTTCTTT.

The chain combines TRBV10-3 with TRBJ1-2; 8 bases are shared with TRBD1. Unmatched junction bases numbered 4, after V lost 2 bases and J lost 8 bases. Germline V lookup: CDR1 ENHRY, CDR2 SYGVKD. The CDR3 runs 13 residues. The CDR3 region is CAISEQQGGGYTF. The CDR3 bases are TGTGCCATCAGTGAGCAACAGGGGGGAGGCTACACCTTC.

This sequence joins TRBV9 and TRBJ2-1, with D perhaps TRBD2 (7 bases). The CDR3 has 15 residues. Looked up from germline, CDR1 is SGDLS and CDR2 is YYNGEE. Trimming removed 3 bases at V and 6 bases at J, with 16 bases between. CDR3 sequence: CASSARGAVGNEQFF. The CDR3 bases are TGTGCCAGCAGCGCCCGGGGGGCTGTGGGCAATGAGCAGTTCTTC.

A single count supports this clone. The rearrangement joins TRBV19 to TRBJ1-2; 9 nucleotides align to TRBD1. Looked up from germline, CDR1 is LNHDA and CDR2 is SQIVND (reference sequence). The V segment lost 6 bases and the J segment 2 bases; nucleotides outside the gene matches: 4. The CDR3 has 14 residues. DNA for the CDR3: TGTGCCAGTAGGGAGACAGGGGGAAACTATGGCTACACCTTC. It codes for CASRETGGNYGYTF. Drawing the rest from reference TRBV19 and TRBJ1-2, the complete variable domain is DGGITQSPKYLFRKEGQNVTLSCEQNLNHDAMYWYRQDPGQGLRLIYYSQIVNDFQKGDIAEGYSVSREKKESFPLTVTSAQKNPTAFYLCASRETGGNYGYTFGSGTRLTVV.

The chain combines TRBV9 with TRBJ1-6; D is undetermined. Germline CDR1 and CDR2: SGDLS and YYNGEE. CDR3 length: 12 amino acids. V gave up 0 bases and J gave up 11 bases, with 6 bases separating them. In nucleotides, the CDR3 is TGTGCCAGCAGCGTAGGAGGCCCACCCCTCCACTTT. Amino acids: CASSVGGPPLHF.

The V gene is TRBV2, the J gene TRBJ2-3, with a tentative D call TRBD2 (6 bases). The CDR3 sequence is 13 residues long. V lost 8 bases, J lost 1 base, and 10 bases lay in between. CDR1 is SNHLY, CDR2 FYNNEI, per germline. CDR3 region: CASSPGGTDTQYF. CDR3 DNA sequence: TGTGCCAGCTCTCCGGGGGGCACAGATACGCAGTATTTT.

The chain employs TRBV2 and TRBJ2-5; maybe TRBD2 (6 bases). The V gene lost 6 bases and the J gene lost 2 bases, with 16 bases spanning the gap. This CDR3 has 15 amino acids. Germline V lookup: CDR1 SNHLY, CDR2 FYNNEI. For the CDR3, the DNA is TGTGCCAGCAGACGAACCTATGGGGGGCAAGAGACCCAGTACTTC. It encodes CASRRTYGGQETQYF. The complete variable domain, with remaining parts taken from reference TRBV2 and TRBJ2-5, reads EPEVTQTPSHQVTQMGQEVILRCVPISNHLYFYWYRQILGQKVEFLVSFYNNEISEKSEIFDDQFSVERPDGSNFTLKIRSTKLEDSAMYFCASRRTYGGQETQYFGPGTRLLVL.

The V gene is TRBV6-5, the J gene TRBJ2-3, with D unresolved. Trimming removed 3 bases from V and 2 bases from J, with 15 bases in between. There are 16 residues in the CDR3. CDR1 is MNHEY, CDR2 SVGAGI, per germline. CDR3 residues: CASSYSPSAPTDTQYF. CDR3 DNA: TGTGCCAGCAGTTATTCTCCCTCCGCGCCCACAGATACGCAGTATTTT.

The chain joins TRBV12-5 to TRBJ2-7, with a tentative D call TRBD1 (6 bases). Trimming shortened V by 6 bases and J by 2 bases, and 11 bases separated the two germline ends. The CDR3 consists of 13 residues. Germline assignment: CDR1 LGHNT and CDR2 FRNRAP. In nucleotides, the CDR3 is TGTGCTAGTGGCCGTGGGGGCCCCTACGAGCAGTACTTC. It codes for CASGRGGPYEQYF.

The J gene is TRBJ2-7, the V gene TRBV23-1, with 12 positions matching TRBD2. TRBV23-1 is annotated as an ORF whose role is uncertain. The J segment lost 2 bases and the V segment lost 4 bases, leaving 9 bases of the junction unmatched. The CDR3 is made up of 17 amino acids. The CDR3 nucleotides read TGCGCCAGCAGTCTAGCGGCCCTAGCGGGGGGGCCCTACGAGCAGTACTTC. Translated: CASSLAALAGGPYEQYF.